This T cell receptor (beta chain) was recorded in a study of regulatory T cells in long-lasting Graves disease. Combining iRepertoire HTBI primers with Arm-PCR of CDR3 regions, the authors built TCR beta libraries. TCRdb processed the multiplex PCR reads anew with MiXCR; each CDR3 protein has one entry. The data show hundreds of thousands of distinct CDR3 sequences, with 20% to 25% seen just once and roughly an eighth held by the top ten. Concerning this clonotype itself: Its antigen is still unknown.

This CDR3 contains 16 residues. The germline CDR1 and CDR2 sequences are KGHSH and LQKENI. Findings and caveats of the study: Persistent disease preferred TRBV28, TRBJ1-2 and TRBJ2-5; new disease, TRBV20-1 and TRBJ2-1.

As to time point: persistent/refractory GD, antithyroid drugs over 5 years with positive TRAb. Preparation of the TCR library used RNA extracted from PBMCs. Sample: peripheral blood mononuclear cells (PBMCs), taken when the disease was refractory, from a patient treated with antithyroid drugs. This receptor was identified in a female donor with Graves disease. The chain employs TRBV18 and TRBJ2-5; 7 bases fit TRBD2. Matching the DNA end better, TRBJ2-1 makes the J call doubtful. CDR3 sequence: CASSPRFGTIDNEQFF. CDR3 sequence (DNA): TGTGCCAGCTCACCACGATTCGGGACTATTGACAATGAGCAGTTCTTC.